This TCR beta chain was sequenced in a study of blood T cell repertoires in COVID-19. Under the authors' procedure: It was from reference gene primer amplification that nucleated cell counts were estimated. Only in-frame clones appear in the TCRdb table, and some are missing; sequencing was by immunoSEQ multiplex PCR. The V and J calls and the clone size are those of that table, but D and trimming were determined from the DNA. The repertoire has some 250,000 clones, approximately 83% of them found once; the top ten carry under 2.5%. Enrolled through a virtual design, the participants were between 18 and 89 years of age and came from under 30 US areas. This clone was seen a handful of times. J was trimmed by 7 bases and V by 1 base; bases with no gene match: 13. This CDR3 is built from 19 residues. Germline-derived CDR1 and CDR2 are LNHDA and SQIVND (reference sequence).

The sequenced sample was PBMCs or T cells enriched from blood (not recorded which). The TCR originated in a woman between 50 and 59 years old who had recovered from COVID-19. The V and J genes are TRBV19 and TRBJ2-1; 13 nucleotides align to TRBD2. The CDR3 bases are TGTGCCAGTAGTATAGCGACTCAACTAGGACTAGCGGGAGATAATGAGCAGTTCTTC. Translating it yields CASSIATQLGLAGDNEQFF.